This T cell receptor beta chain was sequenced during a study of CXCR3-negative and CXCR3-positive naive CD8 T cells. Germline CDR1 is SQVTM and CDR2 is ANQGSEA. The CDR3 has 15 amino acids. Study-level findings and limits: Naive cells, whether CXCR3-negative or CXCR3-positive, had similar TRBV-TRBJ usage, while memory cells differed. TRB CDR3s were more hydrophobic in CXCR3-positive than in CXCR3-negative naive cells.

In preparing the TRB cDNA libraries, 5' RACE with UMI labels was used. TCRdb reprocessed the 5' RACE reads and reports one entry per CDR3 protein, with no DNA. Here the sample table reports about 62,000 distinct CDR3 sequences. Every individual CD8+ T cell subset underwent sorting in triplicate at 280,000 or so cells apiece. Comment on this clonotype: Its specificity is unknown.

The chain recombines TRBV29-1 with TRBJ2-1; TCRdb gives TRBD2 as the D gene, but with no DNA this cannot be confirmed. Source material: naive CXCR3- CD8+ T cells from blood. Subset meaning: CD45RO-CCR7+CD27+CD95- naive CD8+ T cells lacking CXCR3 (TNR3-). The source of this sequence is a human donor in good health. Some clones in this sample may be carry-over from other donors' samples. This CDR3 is CSVDMLAGGPYEQFF.